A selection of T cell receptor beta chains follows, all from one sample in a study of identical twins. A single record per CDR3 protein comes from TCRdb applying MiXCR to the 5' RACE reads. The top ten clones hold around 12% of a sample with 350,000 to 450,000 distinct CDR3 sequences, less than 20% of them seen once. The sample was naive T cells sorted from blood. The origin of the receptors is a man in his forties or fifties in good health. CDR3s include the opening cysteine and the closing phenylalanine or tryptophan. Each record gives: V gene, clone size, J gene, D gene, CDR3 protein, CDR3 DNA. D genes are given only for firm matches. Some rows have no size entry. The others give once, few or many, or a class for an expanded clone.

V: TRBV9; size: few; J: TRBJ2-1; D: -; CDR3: CASSPRDSRVGEQFF; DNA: TGTGCCAGCAGCCCTAGGGACTCGAGAGTGGGTGAGCAGTTCTTC
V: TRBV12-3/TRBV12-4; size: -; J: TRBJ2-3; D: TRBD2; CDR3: CASSIIAGGRTDTQYF; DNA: TGTGCCAGCAGCATCATAGCGGGGGGCCGCACAGATACGCAGTATTTT
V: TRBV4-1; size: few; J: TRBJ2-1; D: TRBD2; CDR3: CASSHTLAERSYNEQFF; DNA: TGCGCCAGCAGCCACACACTAGCGGAGCGCTCCTACAATGAGCAGTTCTTC
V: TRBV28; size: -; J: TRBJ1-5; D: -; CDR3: CASRDGWNQPQHF; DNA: TGTGCCAGTAGGGACGGCTGGAATCAGCCCCAGCATTTT
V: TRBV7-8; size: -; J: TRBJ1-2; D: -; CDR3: CASSLGREDSGYTF; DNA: TGTGCCAGCAGCTTAGGCAGGGAGGACTCTGGCTACACCTTC
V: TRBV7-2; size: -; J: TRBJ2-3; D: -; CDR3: CASSLARPDTQYF; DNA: TGTGCCAGCAGCTTAGCTCGGCCAGATACGCAGTATTTT
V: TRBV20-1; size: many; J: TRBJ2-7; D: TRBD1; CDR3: CSARQGAGEQYF; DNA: TGCAGTGCCAGACAGGGGGCGGGTGAGCAGTACTTC
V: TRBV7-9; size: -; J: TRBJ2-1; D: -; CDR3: CASSPRDREQFF; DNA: TGTGCCAGCAGCCCCCGAGATCGTGAGCAGTTCTTC
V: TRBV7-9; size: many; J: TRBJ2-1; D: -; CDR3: CASSGRTDEQFF; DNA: TGTGCCAGCAGCGGGAGGACCGATGAGCAGTTCTTC
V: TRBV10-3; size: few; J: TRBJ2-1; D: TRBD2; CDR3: CASRTSGGDKEQFF; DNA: TGTGCCTCAAGGACTAGCGGGGGGGATAAGGAGCAGTTCTTC
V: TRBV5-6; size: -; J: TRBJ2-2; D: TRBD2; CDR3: CASSFTGGDTNTGELFF; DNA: TGTGCCAGCAGCTTCACGGGAGGGGACACGAACACCGGGGAGCTGTTTTTT
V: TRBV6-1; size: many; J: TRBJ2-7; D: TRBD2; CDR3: CASTGLAGGRSYEQYF; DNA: TGTGCCAGCACCGGTTTAGCGGGAGGGCGATCCTACGAGCAGTACTTC
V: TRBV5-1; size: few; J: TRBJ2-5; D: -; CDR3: CASSLGVSDETQYF; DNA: TGCGCCAGCAGCTTAGGGGTAAGCGACGAGACCCAGTACTTC
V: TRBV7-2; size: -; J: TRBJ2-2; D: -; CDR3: CASTPRQGNTGELFF; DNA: TGTGCCAGCACCCCTCGGCAGGGGAACACCGGGGAGCTGTTTTTT
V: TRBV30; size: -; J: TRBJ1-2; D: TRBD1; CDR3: CAWSQQGNGYTF; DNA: TGTGCCTGGAGTCAACAGGGGAATGGCTACACCTTC
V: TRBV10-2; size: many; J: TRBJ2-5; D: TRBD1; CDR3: CASSEWDRGAETQYF; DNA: TGCGCCAGCAGTGAGTGGGACAGGGGAGCGGAGACCCAGTACTTC
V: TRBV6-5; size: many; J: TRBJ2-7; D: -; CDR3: CASSSPGREQYF; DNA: TGTGCCAGCAGTTCCCCAGGGCGCGAGCAGTACTTC
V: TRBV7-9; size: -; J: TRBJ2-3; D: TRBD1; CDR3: CASSKPGQASTDTQYF; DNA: TGTGCCAGCAGCAAGCCGGGACAGGCGAGCACAGATACGCAGTATTTT